One and the same sample provided the 5 T cell receptor beta chains below, sequenced in a study of molecular identifiers for immune sequencing clone quantification. From the PCR reads, TCRdb called clonotypes with MiXCR, one entry per CDR3 protein. The repertoire has roughly 65,000 distinct CDR3 sequences, around a sixth of them found once; the top ten carry around 1.6%. The sequencing sample was made of naive CD8+ T cells from blood, with Jurkat cell RNA spiked in. Stated subset: FACS-sorted CD8+CD4-CCR7+CD45RA+ naive T cells. The receptors shown here come from a human donor in good health. Some libraries in this study had Jurkat cell RNA spiked in.

This clonotype was observed at least ten times. This CDR3 is CASSLWLAKNIQYF. CDR3 DNA: TGTGCCAGCAGCTTATGGCTAGCCAAAAACATTCAGTACTTC. This sequence joins TRBV13 and TRBJ2-4; unclear D gene. Germline assignment: CDR1 PRHDT and CDR2 FYEKMQ (reference sequence). This CDR3 is built from 14 residues. V lost 2 bases and J lost 0, with 5 bases in between.

This clonotype has a count of ten or more. This sequence joins TRBV11-2 and TRBJ2-1; TRBD2 matches 9 bases. CDR3 size: 16 residues. The V and J ends lost 1 base and 3 bases, in that order; junction bases with no gene match: 4. Per the germline V gene, CDR1 is SGHAT and CDR2 is FQNNGV. The CDR3 here is CASSLGLAESYNEQFF. The CDR3 nucleotides are TGTGCCAGCAGCTTAGGACTAGCGGAAAGCTACAATGAGCAGTTCTTC. The whole variable domain, remainder taken from reference TRBV11-2 and TRBJ2-1, is EAGVAQSPRYKIIEKRQSVAFWCNPISGHATLYWYQQILGQGPKLLIQFQNNGVVDDSQLPKDRFSAERLKGVDSTLKIQPAKLEDSAVYLCASSLGLAESYNEQFFGPGTRLTVL.

In the case of this clonotype: This may be a read error, as it is one base from a much larger clone. CDR3 coding DNA: TGCAGCGTTGAAAATCGACTAGCGGGATCTTACGAGCAGTACTTC. It is translated as CSVENRLAGSYEQYF. The chain carries TRBV29-1 and TRBJ2-7, with 11 bases identical to TRBD2. The CDR3 has 15 amino acids. The germline V gene encodes CDR1 SQVTM and CDR2 ANQGSEA. V dropped 2 bases and J dropped 4; count of bases not matched to a gene: 7.

This clonotype has more than one count but fewer than ten. The V and J genes are TRBV5-6 and TRBJ2-1, with TRBD2 matching over 9 bases. The CDR3 sequence is 18 residues long. CDR1 and CDR2 from the germline V gene are SGHDT and YYEEEE. V dropped 0 bases and J dropped 9; count of bases not matched to a gene: 16. CDR3 DNA sequence: TGTGCCAGCAGCTTGGCCTCGGCTAGCGGGATGCAGGGCGGTGAGCAGTTCTTC. This encodes CASSLASASGMQGGEQFF. Full variable domain (outside the CDR3, taken from reference TRBV5-6 and TRBJ2-1): DAGVTQSPTHLIKTRGQQVTLRCSPKSGHDTVSWYQQALGQGPQFIFQYYEEEERQRGNFPDRFSGHQFPNYSSELNVNALLLGDSALYLCASSLASASGMQGGEQFFGPGTRLTVL.

The CDR3 DNA reads as TGTGCCAGCAGCGACGGTGGCGGGGAAGAGACCCAGTACTTC. Its protein product is CASSDGGGEETQYF. This chain links TRBV7-9 with TRBJ2-5; a possible D gene is TRBD2 (6 bases). The germline V and J ends were trimmed by 5 bases and 3 bases, with 13 bases remaining between them. This CDR3 spans 14 amino acids. CDR1 is SEHNR, CDR2 FQNEAQ, per germline (reference sequence). The full variable domain, its missing parts supplied by reference TRBV7-9 and TRBJ2-5, is DTGVSQNPRHKITKRGQNVTFRCDPISEHNRLYWYRQTLGQGPEFLTYFQNEAQLEKSRLLSDRFSAERPKGSFSTLEIQRTEQGDSAMYLCASSDGGGEETQYFGPGTRLLVL.